This T cell receptor (beta chain) was sequenced in a study of T cell clones after liver transplantation. Study overall: Post-transplant blood was tracked for graft-donor-reactive T cell clones identified in a pre-transplant mixed lymphocyte reaction. Pre-transplant mixed lymphocyte reactions yielded third-party-reactive TCRbeta sequences as comparators for graft-donor-reactive sequences. Findings and caveats of the study: Migration into the graft, not deletion, may explain lost graft donor-reactive T cells.

Germline lookup yields CDR1 MNHNS and CDR2 SASEGT. V trimming: 6 bases; J trimming: 8 bases; junction bases outside the gene matches: 15. The CDR3 extends over 15 amino acids. Comments on this clone: What it recognizes is unknown.

The method was immunoSEQ multiplex PCR; TCRdb's version includes in-frame clones alone and lacks a portion of them. The table includes 53,000 or so clones, roughly 84% detected once. The TCR sequence derives from a human donor who received a liver transplant. The chain couples TRBV6-1 to TRBJ1-2, with 7 positions matching TRBD1. Source: CD4+ T cells from blood, taken before liver transplant. In DNA, the CDR3 is TGTGCCAGCAGAGCACAGGACAGGCTGCTAAGCGGCTACACCTTC. This codes for CASRAQDRLLSGYTF.